A selection of T cell receptor beta chains follows, all from one sample in a study of cytomegalovirus exposure and HLA in healthy donors. Profiled with immunoSEQ multiplex PCR; TCRdb holds only in-frame clones, not every one. The sample yields roughly 150,000 clones, 80% seen once. The sample taken for sequencing was PBMCs. The receptors shown here come from a middle-aged woman in good health and CMV-seronegative. The CDR3 runs from the conserved cysteine through the conserved F or W. The D gene is left open where the match is weak. The size field is filled for only some rows; it gives once, few, many or a size class.

D gene	clone size	V gene	J gene	CDR3 DNA	CDR3 protein
TRBD2	.	TRBV2	TRBJ2-3	TGTGCCAGCACAGCGGGAGTTTTTAGCACAGATACGCAGTATTTT	CASTAGVFSTDTQYF
TRBD1	.	TRBV27	TRBJ1-5	TGTGCCAGCAGTTTATCGGGACAGAATCAGCCCCAGCATTTT	CASSLSGQNQPQHF
.	once	TRBV14	TRBJ1-1	TGTGCCAGCAGCCAAGATAGGAGATACGTGAACACTGAAGCTTTCTTT	CASSQDRRYVNTEAFF
TRBD2	.	TRBV29-1	TRBJ2-5	TGCAGCGTTGAGCCCCTCTCTCCAGCGGGAGCAGGGACCCAGTACTTC	CSVEPLSPAGAGTQYF
TRBD2	.	TRBV6-6	TRBJ2-3	TGTGCCAGCAGTTCAGGACTAGCGGGGCCCGCAGATACGCAGTATTTT	CASSSGLAGPADTQYF
.	.	TRBV4-3	TRBJ2-7	TGCGCCAGCAGCCAAGAGATAGCTCTCTACGAGCAGTACTTC	CASSQEIALYEQYF
TRBD2	.	TRBV5-8	TRBJ2-5	TGTGCCAGCAGCTTGGCGGGGGGTACTCCGGAGACCCAGTACTTC	CASSLAGGTPETQYF
.	few	TRBV29-1	TRBJ1-2	TGCAGCGTTCATGGGGGGGCTGGCTATGGCTACACCTTC	CSVHGGAGYGYTF
TRBD2	once	TRBV9	TRBJ2-1	TGTGCCAGCAGCGTAGAAGCGGGGGGGCTTTACAATGAGCAGTTCTTC	CASSVEAGGLYNEQFF
.	.	TRBV4-1	TRBJ1-5	TGCGCCAGCAGCCAAGGAGGGAAGGATCAGCCCCAGCATTTT	CASSQGGKDQPQHF
.	once	TRBV7-9	TRBJ1-4	TGTGCCAGCAGCCCCGCAAAGGGGGTAACTAATGAAAAACTGTTTTTT	CASSPAKGVTNEKLFF
TRBD2	.	TRBV7-6	TRBJ2-2	TGTGCCAGCAGCTTAGCTAGCGGGGCCAACACCGGGGAGCTGTTTTTT	CASSLASGANTGELFF
.	.	TRBV19	TRBJ1-6	TGTGCCAGTAGCTCCGTCGGCGGTTATAATTCACCCCTCCACTTT	CASSSVGGYNSPLHF
TRBD1	.	TRBV28	TRBJ2-4	TGTGCCAGCAGTGGAACCGGGACAGTTAGCGTTGGGGAGGCCAAAAACATTCAGTACTTC	CASSGTGTVSVGEAKNIQYF
.	.	TRBV21-1	TRBJ2-5	TGTGCCAGCACCCCCCCCCGGTTCCCTCGCCAAGAGACCCAGTACTTC	CASTPPRFPRQETQYF
TRBD2	.	TRBV6-4	TRBJ2-2	TGTGCCAGCAGCGAAAGCGGGGAGAACACCGGGGAGCTGTTTTTT	CASSESGENTGELFF
TRBD1	.	TRBV10-3	TRBJ1-2	TGTGCCATCAGGGTCGGACAGGGGGGGGATGGCTACACCTTC	CAIRVGQGGDGYTF
.	once	TRBV6-1	TRBJ2-2	TGTGCCAGCACCGTACTAGTGAACACCGGGGAGCTGTTTTTT	CASTVLVNTGELFF
TRBD1	.	TRBV5-1	TRBJ1-3	TGCGCCAGCAGACTAACCGGGACAGGGGACACCATATATTTT	CASRLTGTGDTIYF
TRBD1	.	TRBV7-9	TRBJ1-1	TGTTCCAGCAGCCACGCGACAGGGCCGTTACCCGAAGCTTTCTTT	CSSSHATGPLPEAFF
.	.	TRBV7-9	TRBJ1-6	TGTTCCAGCAGCTTAAATCTGTTCGAGACAGAGAGTTATAATTCACCCCTCCACTTT	CSSSLNLFETESYNSPLHF
.	.	TRBV28	TRBJ1-2	TGTGCCAGCAGTTTCCCCTTGAGGGTGAACTATGGCTACACCTTC	CASSFPLRVNYGYTF